This is a list of T cell receptor beta chains from one sample in a study of kidney transplant recipient with SARS-CoV-2 infection. TCRdb called the reads again in MiXCR, with one record for every CDR3 protein. The table lists approximately 250,000 distinct CDR3 sequences, under 35% of them singletons. Here the sequenced sample was a blood sample, taken at baseline and on approximately day 120 from a kidney transplant recipient. These receptors came from a male patient younger than 45 who had COVID-19 and was a kidney transplant recipient. Some T cells may have come from the graft donor. The CDR3 runs from the conserved cysteine through the conserved F or W. D genes are given only for firm matches. Clone size is not always given. Where it is, it says once, few, many or a class for expanded clones.

.	TRBV24-1	.	TRBJ1-2	TGCGCCACCAGTCTTACTATTAGTACCAGAAAGGCCTATGGCTACACCTTC	CATSLTISTRKAYGYTF
.	TRBV7-2	.	TRBJ2-3	TGTGCCAGCAGCTTACACGGCTCCACAGATACGCAGTATTTT	CASSLHGSTDTQYF
TRBD2	TRBV25-1	many	TRBJ2-7	TGTGCCAGCAGTCCACCTAGAGGCGGGAGGGCCTACGAGCAGTACTTC	CASSPPRGGRAYEQYF
.	TRBV6-5	.	TRBJ1-2	TGTGCTAGCAGTTGGGAAACCTCTATGCGAAAGACCTATGGCTACACCTTC	CASSWETSMRKTYGYTF
TRBD2	TRBV20-1	many	TRBJ2-1	TGCAGTGCTTTGGGACTAGCGGCTAACCACAATGAGCAGTTCTTC	CSALGLAANHNEQFF
.	TRBV4-3	.	TRBJ1-2	TGCGCCAGCAGCCGTGTGTTCAAAGGTCGAAAGACCTATGGCTACACCTTC	CASSRVFKGRKTYGYTF
.	TRBV6-9	few	TRBJ1-2	TGTGCCAGCAATGCGAAGGCGCCTTACGGAAAGACCTATGGCTACACCTTC	CASNAKAPYGKTYGYTF
.	TRBV10-1	.	TRBJ1-2	TGCGCCAGCAGTAAAGCGAAAAGATCGCGAAAGACCTATGGCTACACCTTC	CASSKAKRSRKTYGYTF
TRBD1	TRBV20-1	many	TRBJ1-6	TGCAGTGCTGGGACAGGGAAACAGATCGTCCCCCCGTCACCCCTCCACTTT	CSAGTGKQIVPPSPLHF
TRBD2	TRBV28	many	TRBJ2-1	TGTGCCAGCAGCCGACTAGCGCTAACGGCCGAGCAGTTCTTC	CASSRLALTAEQFF
TRBD1	TRBV4-3	many	TRBJ2-7	TGCGCCAGCAGCCAATCGGGACAGTTGAGGAACGAGCAGTACTTC	CASSQSGQLRNEQYF
.	TRBV6-5	few	TRBJ2-7	TGTGCCAGCAGTGCGGCAGGGTACTCCTACGAGCAGTACTTC	CASSAAGYSYEQYF
.	TRBV6-2/TRBV6-3	many	TRBJ1-2	TGTGCCAGCAGTCTTAAAGGCTGCATCGGAAAGACCTATGGCTACACCTTC	CASSLKGCIGKTYGYTF
.	TRBV6-6	many	TRBJ2-7	TGTGCCAGCAGTCCGTATAGCTCCTACGAGCAGTACTTC	CASSPYSSYEQYF
.	TRBV10-1	.	TRBJ1-2	TGCGCCAGCAGTGTTGCTGAAAGATCGCGAAAGACCTATGGCTACACCTTC	CASSVAERSRKTYGYTF
TRBD2	TRBV20-1	.	TRBJ2-1	TGCAGTGCTAGACGAGAGATTCGGGGGGGGGCCGACAATGAGCAGTTCTTC	CSARREIRGGADNEQFF
.	TRBV28	many	TRBJ2-2	TGTGCCAGCAGTTTATCGGTTAACACCGGGGAGCTGTTTTTT	CASSLSVNTGELFF
TRBD1	TRBV6-6	many	TRBJ1-2	TGTGCCAGCAGTCCGGGACAGGCGATAGACTATGGCTACACCTTC	CASSPGQAIDYGYTF
.	TRBV19	many	TRBJ1-1	TGTGCCAGTACCCTACGACTGACAGGTGAAGCTTTCTTT	CASTLRLTGEAFF
.	TRBV7-9	many	TRBJ1-2	TGTGCCAGCAGCTTAGGCGTCACAGGCTATGGCTACACCTTC	CASSLGVTGYGYTF
.	TRBV5-4	few	TRBJ1-2	TGTGCCAGCAATGACTGCGTACCAGGAAAGACCTATGGCTACACCTTC	CASNDCVPGKTYGYTF
.	TRBV14	.	TRBJ1-1	TGTGCCAACAGCCAAGGCCAGGACACTGAAGCCTTCTTT	CANSQGQDTEAFF